The 11 T cell receptor beta chains below come from one sample, sequenced in a study of OX40 agonist ivuxolimab in advanced cancers. Clones were sequenced by immunoSEQ multiplex PCR, and TCRdb holds only the in-frame ones, with some missing. The data show about 150,000 clones, with approximately 90% seen just once and 0.9% to 1.2% held by the top ten. Sample: CD4+ or CD8+ T cells sorted from blood, taken in a trial of the OX40 agonist ivuxolimab. These receptor sequences come from an adult with an advanced solid tumor such as melanoma, head and neck, liver or kidney cancer.

The chain couples TRBV4-1 to TRBJ2-1; D remains ambiguous. The length of the CDR3 is 18 residues. Germline V gene data show CDR1 as MGHRA and CDR2 as YSYEKL. Trimming took off 1 base at V and 6 bases at J, with 22 bases between the two ends. The CDR3 region is CASSQADMGFSFGNEQFF. The CDR3 nucleotides are TGCGCCAGCAGCCAAGCCGACATGGGGTTCTCCTTTGGCAATGAGCAGTTCTTC.

This chain's CDR3 is CASSVGQYEQYF. DNA of the CDR3: TGTGCCAGCAGCGTGGGTCAATACGAGCAGTACTTC. The chain joins TRBV5-8 to TRBJ2-7, with unresolved D. Trimming took 4 bases from V and 4 from J, leaving 9 bases between them. The CDR3 totals 12 residues. CDR1 is SGHTS and CDR2 is YDEGEE in the germline V gene.

The chain recombines TRBV9 with TRBJ2-3; 8 bases align to TRBD2. Germline V gene lookup returns CDR1 SGDLS and CDR2 YYNGEE. The CDR3 has 18 residues. The trim removed 4 bases at V and 0 bases at J, leaving 13 bases unmatched. The CDR3 sequence: CASSPGGAGGRSTDTQYF. The CDR3 DNA sequence: TGTGCCAGCAGCCCCGGGGGGGCGGGAGGCCGTAGCACAGATACGCAGTATTTT.

The chain combines TRBV7-9 with TRBJ2-7; tentatively, D is TRBD1 (5 bases). Germline CDR1 is SEHNR and CDR2 is FQNEAQ (reference sequence). The V and J ends lost 5 bases and 5 bases respectively, with 25 bases between them. The CDR3 runs to 17 residues. This CDR3 reads CASSTRVPQGRRHEQYF. Written as DNA, the CDR3 is TGTGCCAGCAGCACCCGAGTCCCGCAGGGAAGAAGGCACGAGCAGTACTTC.

This clone was detected a few times. The V and J genes are TRBV4-1 and TRBJ2-2; the D gene is possibly TRBD1 (5 bases). This CDR3 has 14 residues. V was pared by 4 bases and J by 6 bases, with 12 bases between. Germline V gene data show CDR1 as MGHRA and CDR2 as YSYEKL. CDR3: CASSLTGSAGELFF. CDR3 DNA: TGCGCCAGCAGCCTCACAGGATCGGCCGGGGAGCTGTTTTTT.

The CDR3 DNA sequence: TGTGCCAGCAGTGTTCGACAGGAAACCTACGAGCAGTACTTC. Its translation is CASSVRQETYEQYF. V and J are TRBV6-1 and TRBJ2-7, with D perhaps TRBD1 (6 bases). CDR1 and CDR2 from the germline V gene are MNHNS and SASEGT. Trimming stripped 4 bases from V and 2 bases from J, with 12 bases between. CDR3 length: 14 amino acids.

J is TRBJ2-6 and V is TRBV5-4, with 8 nucleotides matching TRBD2. The CDR3 sequence is 17 residues long. Germline V gives CDR1 SGHNT, CDR2 YYREEE (reference sequence). With V trimmed by 5 bases and J by 0 bases, 7 bases remained unmatched. The chain's CDR3 is CASSRSGGGSGANVLTF. CDR3 in DNA: TGTGCCAGCAGTCGGTCCGGGGGGGGCTCTGGGGCCAACGTCCTGACTTTC.

The chain combines TRBV6-5 with TRBJ1-2; D gene ambiguous. From germline, CDR1 is MNHEY and CDR2 SVGAGI. The V gene lost 0 bases and the J gene lost 0 bases, with 8 bases spanning the gap. This CDR3 has 15 amino acids. The CDR3 sequence: CASSYSRNANYGYTF. CDR3 sequence (DNA): TGTGCCAGCAGTTACTCCAGGAACGCTAACTATGGCTACACCTTC.

The chain links TRBV6-5 to TRBJ2-5, with 7 bases identical to TRBD1. CDR1 and CDR2 (germline): MNHEY, SVGAGI. The CDR3 has 15 residues. V lost 5 bases, J lost 3 bases, and 9 bases stayed unmatched. CDR3 amino acids: CASSRTWQGEETQYF. CDR3 coding DNA: TGTGCCAGCAGTCGTACGTGGCAGGGGGAAGAGACCCAGTACTTC.

The J gene is TRBJ1-4, the V gene TRBV7-9; D remains unclear. This CDR3 region has 15 residues. The germline V gene has CDR1 SEHNR and CDR2 FQNEAQ (reference sequence). Deletions cut 4 bases from V and 7 bases from J, with 16 bases between. Written as DNA, the CDR3 is TGTGCCAGCAGCTCCCCCGCGGGTTTGGCTGAAAAACTGTTTTTT. Its translation: CASSSPAGLAEKLFF.

V gene TRBV7-9 combines with J gene TRBJ1-1; D is perhaps TRBD1 (6 bases). The CDR3 has 17 amino acids. Germline V gives CDR1 SEHNR, CDR2 FQNEAQ (reference sequence). V dropped 5 bases and J dropped 4 bases, with 23 bases sitting between them. The CDR3 DNA sequence: TGTGCCAGCAGCCCGACGGCAGGACTCAGAGGGGGCACTGAAGCTTTCTTT. Translating it yields CASSPTAGLRGGTEAFF.